The clone carrying this T cell receptor beta chain was found a few times. Sequencing used immunoSEQ multiplex PCR; TCRdb keeps in-frame clones, though not all of them. The sample shows 55,000 to 70,000 clones, nearly 90% of them seen only once. Germline assignment: CDR1 SGHTA and CDR2 FQGNSA. The V segment lost 5 bases and the J segment 4 bases; nucleotides outside the gene matches: 7. The CDR3 spans 14 residues. This sample was included in a study of technical replicates of blood from a few donors. This TCR was sampled from a human donor in good health. Some clones in this sample may be carry-over from other donors' samples. The sample taken for sequencing was PBMCs. The rearrangement joins TRBV7-2 to TRBJ2-7; TRBD1 agrees at 8 bases. The CDR3 DNA sequence: TGTGCCAGCAGCCATAGACAGGGGAGGTACGAGCAGTACTTC. Its translation is CASSHRQGRYEQYF.